The 26 T cell receptor beta chains in this list originate from one sample, sequenced in a study of T-cell memory formation after mild COVID-19. TCRdb re-derived calls from the 5' RACE reads in MiXCR, one entry per CDR3 protein. The table records hundreds of thousands of distinct CDR3 sequences, 16% of them present only once. The sample taken for sequencing was PBMCs or a T cell subset sorted from them (not recorded which). Receptors were obtained from a man between 18 and 35 years old who had mild COVID-19 (a few samples of this study predate the infection). Cell type and time point are not known.

There are many counts of this clonotype. The chain carries TRBV5-1 and TRBJ2-5; 9 bases are shared with TRBD2. Germline V gene data show CDR1 as SGHRS and CDR2 as YFSETQ. CDR3 length equals 17 residues. Trimming removed 4 bases from V and 1 base from J; junction bases left unmatched: 11. CDR3 amino acids: CASSPGGSSGAQETQYF. The CDR3 DNA reads as TGCGCCAGCAGCCCTGGTGGGTCTAGCGGGGCCCAAGAGACCCAGTACTTC.

The V and J genes are TRBV6-2 or TRBV6-3 and TRBJ2-7; D gene ambiguous. V was pared by 4 bases and J by 3 bases, with 10 bases between. The CDR3 consists of 13 residues. Germline CDR1 MNHEY, CDR2 SVGEGT. This CDR3 is CASSSAGLYEQYF. Written as DNA, the CDR3 is TGTGCCAGCAGTTCGGCAGGTCTCTACGAGCAGTACTTC.

The chain joins TRBV7-2 to TRBJ1-1; TRBD1 matches 11 bases. The length of the CDR3 is 16 residues. After removal of 5 bases from V and 3 bases from J, the junction contained 8 bases not matched to a gene. CDR1 SGHTA and CDR2 FQGNSA come from the germline V gene. The DNA of the CDR3 is TGTGCCAGCAGCACCTGGACAGGGGGCGCACACACTGAAGCTTTCTTT. Protein: CASSTWTGGAHTEAFF.

This clonotype was counted ten times or more. The J gene is TRBJ2-5, the V gene TRBV7-9, with TRBD2 matching 8 bases. The CDR3 totals 13 residues. The germline CDR1 and CDR2 sequences are SEHNR and FQNEAQ (reference sequence). Trimming removed 4 bases from V and 2 bases from J; junction bases left unmatched: 0. DNA of the CDR3: TGTGCCAGCAGCTCTAGCGGGCAAGAGACCCAGTACTTC. This encodes CASSSSGQETQYF.

The rearrangement joins TRBV28 to TRBJ1-5; D unresolved. This CDR3 region has 15 residues. V gave up 3 bases and J gave up 2 bases, with 11 bases separating them. The germline V gene has CDR1 MDHEN and CDR2 SYDVKM. CDR3 DNA: TGTGCCAGCAGTTTCGAACCGTTAGGCAATCAGCCCCAGCATTTT. Protein: CASSFEPLGNQPQHF.

V is TRBV30 and J is TRBJ2-5; the match to TRBD2 covers 14 bases. Trimming cost V 0 bases and J 4 bases; bases outside gene matches: 1. This CDR3 is 15 amino acids long. Germline CDR1 and CDR2: GTSNPN and SVGIG (reference sequence). The CDR3 region is CAWSVGLAGGETQYF. The CDR3 nucleotides are TGTGCCTGGAGTGTCGGACTAGCGGGGGGAGAGACCCAGTACTTC.

In this sample, this clonotype turned up many times. The gene calls are TRBV4-1 and TRBJ2-3; D possibly corresponds to TRBD2 (7 bases). Trimming removed 0 bases at V and 1 base at J, with 11 bases between. From germline, CDR1 is MGHRA and CDR2 YSYEKL. CDR3 length: 16 amino acids. CDR3 in amino acids: CASSQDRGAGTDTQYF. The CDR3 DNA reads TGCGCCAGCAGCCAAGATCGGGGGGCCGGCACAGATACGCAGTATTTT.

V is TRBV24-1 and J is TRBJ2-1; 9 bases match TRBD2. The CDR3 length is 14 residues. V lost 12 bases to trimming and J lost 5 bases; unmatched junction nucleotides: 10. Germline lookup yields CDR1 KGHDR and CDR2 SFDVKD. The CDR3 here is CASALSGGNNEQFF. In DNA form, the CDR3 reads TGTGCCTCCGCCCTTAGCGGGGGTAACAATGAGCAGTTCTTC.

This clonotype has a handful of counts. The chain carries TRBV20-1 and TRBJ2-1; no definite D call. V lost 3 bases and J 6 bases, leaving 12 bases between the germline ends. Germline V CDR1 and CDR2: DFQATT, SNEGSKA (reference sequence). The CDR3 contains 13 residues. The CDR3 sequence is CSARSRIVNEQFF. The CDR3 coding sequence is TGCAGTGCTAGGTCCAGAATTGTCAATGAGCAGTTCTTC.

The rearrangement joins TRBV6-5 to TRBJ2-3; D gene ambiguous. Germline CDR1 and CDR2: MNHEY and SVGAGI. Trimming left V 0 bases short and J 5 bases short, with 6 bases between. This CDR3 region has 13 residues. Here the CDR3 reads CASSYSAIDTQYF. CDR3 nucleotide sequence: TGTGCCAGCAGTTACTCAGCGATAGATACGCAGTATTTT.

This clonotype was found a few times. V gene TRBV6-2 or TRBV6-3 combines with J gene TRBJ2-1, with D possibly being TRBD1 (5 bases). The germline CDR1 and CDR2 sequences are MNHEY and SVGEGT. Trimming shortened V by 6 bases and J by 15 bases, and 15 bases separated the two germline ends. This CDR3 has 11 amino acids. CDR3 amino acids: CASSAGHAAFF. The DNA for the CDR3 is TGTGCCAGCAGCGCAGGGCACGCGGCGTTCTTC.

This clonotype was seen more than once but under ten times. J is TRBJ1-2 and V is TRBV28; 7 bases fit TRBD1. The V gene end was trimmed by 4 bases and the J gene end by 8 bases; junction bases not matched to a gene: 13. Germline V CDR1 and CDR2: MDHEN, SYDVKM. The CDR3 runs 15 residues. CDR3 nucleotide sequence: TGTGCCAGCAGTTCGACCCCAACAGGGGCCGGCGGCTACACCTTC. Protein: CASSSTPTGAGGYTF.

Ten or more counts support this clonotype. The chain uses TRBV7-2 and TRBJ2-3, with 8 bases aligning to TRBD2. V shed 5 bases, J shed 5 bases, and the junction held 3 bases outside the gene matches. The germline CDR1 and CDR2 sequences are SGHTA and FQGNSA. This CDR3 region has 13 residues. In nucleotides, the CDR3 is TGTGCCAGCAGCACCCGGGGGGGAGATACGCAGTATTTT. It translates to CASSTRGGDTQYF.

This clonotype has a handful of counts. The rearrangement joins TRBV12-3 or TRBV12-4 to TRBJ1-5, with D tentatively TRBD1 (6 bases). Trimming shortened V by 8 bases and J by 3 bases, and 23 bases separated the two germline ends. CDR3 length: 17 amino acids. The CDR3 here is CASLGGRTDDLNQPQHF. The CDR3, as DNA: TGTGCCAGCCTGGGGGGGCGGACCGACGACCTCAATCAGCCCCAGCATTTT.

This clonotype came up a few times. The chain combines TRBV9 with TRBJ1-2; 10 bases line up with TRBD1. Germline V lookup: CDR1 SGDLS, CDR2 YYNGEE. V lost 2 bases and J lost 5; bases outside the gene matches: 6. The CDR3 is made up of 15 amino acids. This CDR3 reads CASSVGQGDRYGYTF. The CDR3 DNA reads TGTGCCAGCAGCGTCGGACAGGGGGATCGGTATGGCTACACCTTC.

V is TRBV21-1 and J is TRBJ2-7; TRBD1, the D gene given by the table, was not confirmed from the DNA. TRBV21-1 is listed as a pseudogene. This CDR3 contains 14 residues. DNA of the CDR3: TGTGCCAGCAATCTTCCGGGATTCGTATACGAGCAGTACTTC. The encoded protein is CASNLPGFVYEQYF.

The chain links TRBV7-9 to TRBJ2-5, with 9 bases fitting TRBD2. The CDR3 sequence is 16 residues long. V was pared by 4 bases and J by 4 bases, with 10 bases of the junction left unmatched. CDR1 and CDR2 from the germline V gene are SEHNR and FQNEAQ (reference sequence). In DNA form, the CDR3 reads TGTGCCAGCAGCTCAAGAAGACTAGCGGTGTTAGAGACCCAGTACTTC. It encodes CASSSRRLAVLETQYF.

This clonotype came up a few times. The J gene is TRBJ2-3, the V gene TRBV29-1; no definite D call. The CDR3 sequence is 13 residues long. Germline loops: CDR1 SQVTM, CDR2 ANQGSEA. The germline V and J ends were trimmed by 6 bases and 2 bases, with 12 bases remaining between them. The CDR3 DNA sequence: TGCAGCGTGGAAACGGAAATCACAGATACGCAGTATTTT. The encoded protein is CSVETEITDTQYF.

This clonotype has only a few counts. This sequence joins TRBV12-3 or TRBV12-4 and TRBJ2-7, with TRBD1 identical over 9 bases. Trimming cost V 2 bases and J 5 bases; bases outside gene matches: 7. CDR3 size: 15 residues. The CDR3 DNA sequence: TGTGCCAGCAGTTTATTGGGGGACAGGGTACACGAGCAGTACTTC. This translates into CASSLLGDRVHEQYF.

V is TRBV10-3 and J is TRBJ1-1; tentatively, D is TRBD1 (6 bases). V lost 2 bases and J 3 bases, leaving 7 bases between the germline ends. The CDR3 extends over 13 amino acids. Germline V gives CDR1 ENHRY, CDR2 SYGVKD. As DNA, the CDR3 is TGTGCCATCAGTGAGAGGGGGGACACTGAAGCTTTCTTT. This gives the protein CAISERGDTEAFF.

The chain recombines TRBV10-3 with TRBJ2-2; TRBD1 matches at 7 bases. The CDR3 contains 14 residues. Trimming cost V 9 bases and J 1 base; bases outside gene matches: 5. Germline V gene sequence: CDR1 ENHRY, CDR2 SYGVKD. CDR3 in DNA: TGTGCCATTCTCAGACAGGGGAACACCGGGGAGCTGTTTTTT. Translating it yields CAILRQGNTGELFF.

The chain is built from TRBV5-1 and TRBJ2-5; D assignment may be TRBD1 or TRBD2 (7 bases each). The ends were cut back, 4 bases at V and 7 bases at J, with 17 bases in the middle. This CDR3 has 14 residues. Germline lookup yields CDR1 SGHRS and CDR2 YFSETQ. This CDR3 is CASSPRGTKGTQYF. The CDR3 coding sequence is TGCGCCAGCAGCCCCAGGGGGACTAAAGGGACCCAGTACTTC.

This clonotype was counted ten times or more. This chain connects TRBV7-9 to TRBJ1-6; D remains unclear. Trimming removed 2 bases at V and 3 bases at J, with 5 bases between. This CDR3 region has 14 residues. Germline CDR1 and CDR2: SEHNR and FQNEAQ (reference sequence). The CDR3 DNA sequence: TGTGCCAGCAGCTTACAGGACTATAATTCACCCCTCCACTTT. This translates into CASSLQDYNSPLHF.

The chain is built from TRBV15 and TRBJ2-6; no clear D gene. The CDR3 is made up of 17 amino acids. CDR1 LNHNV and CDR2 YYDKDF come from the germline V gene (reference sequence). Trimming removed 5 bases at V and 0 bases at J, with 14 bases between. The CDR3 here is CATSSVGVSSGANVLTF. The CDR3 coding sequence is TGTGCCACCAGCTCCGTTGGAGTTAGCTCTGGGGCCAACGTCCTGACTTTC.

The V gene is TRBV20-1, the J gene TRBJ2-2, with 8 bases that match TRBD2. Germline V gene sequence: CDR1 DFQATT, CDR2 SNEGSKA (reference sequence). The length of the CDR3 is 15 residues. The junction had 6 bases not matched to a gene; V was cut back by 5 bases and J by 1 base. CDR3 amino acids: CSAPVRGGNTGELFF. The CDR3 DNA follows: TGCAGTGCTCCTGTTCGGGGGGGGAACACCGGGGAGCTGTTTTTT.

The rearrangement uses TRBV5-1 and TRBJ2-5; D call uncertain. Trimming shortened V by 0 bases and J by 0 bases, and 9 bases separated the two germline ends. Germline values: CDR1 SGHRS, CDR2 YFSETQ. This CDR3 spans 15 amino acids. The DNA of the CDR3 is TGCGCCAGCAGCTTGGGTCCGACGGACCAAGAGACCCAGTACTTC. Residues: CASSLGPTDQETQYF.